Reported below is one T cell receptor beta chain. The antigen is unknown. PCR used 60 Vbeta primers and 13 Jbeta primers. The assay was immunoSEQ multiplex PCR, and TCRdb's table has in-frame clones only and misses some. The data contain around 120,000 clones, around 84% of them seen just once; the ten biggest clones take up 3.3%. This sample is part of a study of cytomegalovirus exposure and HLA in healthy donors. Study at large: From donors who were HLA-typed, an early data release held about 85 million unique TCRs. Among the 398 genotyped donors, around 85% were placed in the Caucasian-associated ancestry cluster. Study-wide results and caveats: After further analysis at a later stage, 16,951 TCR beta sequences were associated with HLA alleles at 0.05 false discovery rate. Reportedly, cytomegalovirus status was diagnosed with high sensitivity and specificity.

J gave up 3 bases and V 7 bases, and 12 bases lay outside the gene matches. Germline V lookup: CDR1 MDHEN, CDR2 SYDVKM. The CDR3 totals 16 residues. The sequencing sample was made of PBMCs. V gene TRBV28 combines with J gene TRBJ1-3, with 7 bases matching TRBD1. The TCR originated in a woman in her twenties or thirties in good health and CMV-seropositive. The CDR3 nucleotides read TGTGCCAGCACCCTGGGACAGCCGTATAGTGGAAACACCATATATTTT. This translates into CASTLGQPYSGNTIYF.